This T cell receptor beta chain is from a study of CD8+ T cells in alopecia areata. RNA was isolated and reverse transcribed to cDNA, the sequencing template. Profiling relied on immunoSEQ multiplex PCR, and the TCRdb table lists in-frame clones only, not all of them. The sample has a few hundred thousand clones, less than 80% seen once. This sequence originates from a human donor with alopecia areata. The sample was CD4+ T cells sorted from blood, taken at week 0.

CDR3 bases: TGTGCCACCAGCACGGGGTTTGGGACACAAGAGACCCAGTACTTC. Translating gives CATSTGFGTQETQYF. The chain is built from TRBV15 and TRBJ2-5; TRBD1 is a possible D gene (6 bases). The CDR3 runs to 15 residues. Germline lookup yields CDR1 LNHNV and CDR2 YYDKDF (reference sequence). Trimming took 4 bases from V and 2 from J, leaving 14 bases between them.